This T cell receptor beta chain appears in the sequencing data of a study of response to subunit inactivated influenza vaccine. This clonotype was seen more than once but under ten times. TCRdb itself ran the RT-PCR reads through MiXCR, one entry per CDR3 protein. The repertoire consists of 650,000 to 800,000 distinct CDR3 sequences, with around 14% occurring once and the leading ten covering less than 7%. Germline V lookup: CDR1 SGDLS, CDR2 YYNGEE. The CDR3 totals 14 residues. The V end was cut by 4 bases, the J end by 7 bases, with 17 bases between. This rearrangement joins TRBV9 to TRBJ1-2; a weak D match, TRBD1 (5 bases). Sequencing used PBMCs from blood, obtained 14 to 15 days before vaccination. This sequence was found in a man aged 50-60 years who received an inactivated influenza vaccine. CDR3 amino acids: CASSKQEPSGGYTF. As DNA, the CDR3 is TGTGCCAGCAGCAAACAGGAGCCCTCGGGTGGCTACACCTTC.